Described below is a single T cell receptor (beta chain) sequence and its context. The target of this receptor is not known. No much larger clone is present one base from it, and per-base qualities are unavailable. The immunoSEQ Assay, a bias-controlled multiplex PCR, was used to amplify TCRbeta CDR3 regions from genomic DNA. Under the source paper's analysis protocol: The number of nucleated cells in each sample was estimated by amplification of reference gene primers within the assay. Sequence reads were collapsed and filtered to measure the absolute abundance of every unique TCRbeta CDR3 rearrangement. Productive Simpson clonality was computed per sample as the square root of Simpson's diversity index over productive rearrangements. TCRdb carries this immuneACCESS record with in-frame sequences only. Its versions omit some clonotypes, under half of them owing to an unresolved V gene in the studies checked, with the rest unexplained. The D gene and trimming were derived from the DNA, and the V and J assignments and clone size from that table. For this sample the table gives 260,000 or so clones, of which approximately 80% were detected only once. The ten most abundant clones make up roughly 8.6% of the sample.

The entry originates in a study of blood T cell repertoires in COVID-19 (dated by TCRdb to 2020 to 2021). At the level of the whole study: Collaborator samples came from the United States, Italy and Spain and covered acute and convalescent phases of COVID-19. Sample metadata almost always included a de-identified subject ID, COVID-19 status, age in years and sex. Samples were obtained from the ongoing ImmuneRACE study (first 160 participants) and from approximately 1,200 subjects provided by 6 global collaborators. The dataset comprised deeply sampled blood TCRbeta repertoires from subjects exposed to, actively infected with, or recovered from COVID-19. The repertoires were released in a freely available public database meant as a resource for research on the immune response to SARS-CoV-2. Where available, HLA class I and class II types were obtained from metadata supplied by the sample provider rather than from assay-based typing. The prospective study material was composed of cDNA or gDNA derived from T cells, B-cell-depleted T cells, or PBMCs. Overall results and qualifications from the work: Clinical and demographic metadata were provided uncurated, with the amount varying by source and participant.

Collaborating institutions collected whole blood in K2EDTA tubes following their own protocols. Collaborator samples were shipped for TCRbeta analysis as frozen whole blood, isolated PBMCs, or DNA extracted from either sample type. The germline V gene (reference sequence) specifies LNHDA as CDR1 and SQIVND as CDR2. Unmatched junction bases come to 6, with V trimmed by 4 bases and J by 2 bases. There are 15 amino acids in the CDR3, from cysteine to phenylalanine inclusive. Of all the DNA, just the CDR3 is kept, 45 bases in frame from base 1. The receptor's source is a human donor in a cohort sampled during active COVID-19. The chain uses TRBV19 and TRBJ2-3, with TRBD2 identical over 7 junction bases. The sample taken for sequencing was peripheral blood. The CDR3 protein is CASSKGLPHTDTQYF. Read as DNA, the sequence is TGTGCCAGTAGTAAGGGACTACCCCACACAGATACGCAGTATTTT.